The sequence of this T cell receptor (beta chain) was determined in a study of OX40 agonist ivuxolimab in advanced cancers. Looking at the study overall: Patients treated during dose escalation were battling hepatocellular carcinoma, melanoma, renal cell or head and neck cancer. Notes on the study in general: Blood T cells, both CD4+ and CD8+, expanded clonally by week 6 at 0.1 to 3.0 mg/kg. Certain nonresponders likewise exhibited a low normalized T-cell clonal expansion.

Method: immunoSEQ multiplex PCR; TCRdb's copy keeps in-frame clones and lacks some. Among 70,000 to 95,000 clones, 80% to 90% were seen once, and the ten largest hold around 1.1%. Notes on this clone: Its specificity is unknown.

The source of this sequence is an adult with an advanced solid tumor such as melanoma, head and neck, liver or kidney cancer. The sample was CD4+ or CD8+ T cells sorted from blood, taken in a trial of the OX40 agonist ivuxolimab.

CDR3 in DNA: TGTGCCAGCAGCTTAGGAGGGGGCTCTGGAAACACCATATATTTT. Protein sequence: CASSLGGGSGNTIYF. This sequence joins TRBV11-2 and TRBJ1-3; D may be TRBD1 (6 bases). From germline, CDR1 is SGHAT and CDR2 FQNNGV. With 1 base removed from V and 0 bases from J, the gap between germline ends came to 7 bases. This CDR3 region has 15 residues.